The clone carrying this T cell receptor (beta chain) was seen a single time. The CDR3 totals 15 residues. The germline V and J ends were trimmed by 0 bases and 3 bases, with 11 bases remaining between them. The V gene's germline CDR1 is SGDLS and CDR2 YYNGEE. Donors were grouped by their self-reported clinical history. Resolution of symptoms, clearance, or two negative PCRs was present in recovered Cohort 3 donors. The source of the sample is a study of blood T cell repertoires in COVID-19. Study details: Sample material is recorded as cDNA or gDNA derived from T cells, B-cell-depleted T cells, or PBMCs.

Per the authors' pipeline: Using reference gene primer amplification, nucleated cell counts were estimated. TCRdb's table, derived via immunoSEQ multiplex PCR, lists solely in-frame clones and lacks some. V, J and clone size derive from that table, while D and trimming were established from the DNA sequence. The profile shows about 140,000 clones, over 80% of them singletons. Sequencing was carried out using PBMCs or T cells enriched from blood (not recorded which). The sequence came from a woman in her thirties or forties who had recovered from COVID-19. The rearrangement joins TRBV9 to TRBJ2-3, with a weak D call TRBD2 (7 bases). Written as DNA, the CDR3 is TGTGCCAGCAGCGTAGAGGGGGGAGGGACAGATACGCAGTATTTT. The encoded protein is CASSVEGGGTDTQYF.